A selection of T cell receptor beta chains follows, all from one sample in a study of beta chain features in type 1 diabetes. Some clones are missing from TCRdb's copy, which holds only in-frame ones; the method was immunoSEQ multiplex PCR. The table records approximately 170,000 clones, approximately 9.1% of them present only once. The sequenced sample was central memory CD4+ T cells from blood. The receptors shown here come from a woman younger than 35 in good health. Both conserved end residues are part of each CDR3. The D gene is left open where the match is weak. Expanded clones get a size class; other rows say once, few or many, or leave the size out.

size	J	V	D	CDR3	DNA
NA	TRBJ2-1	TRBV11-2	TRBD1	CASSPTGSSYNEQFF	TGTGCCAGCAGCCCGACAGGGAGCTCCTACAATGAGCAGTTCTTC
few	TRBJ2-7	TRBV7-2	NA	CASSLGTAYEQYF	TGTGCCAGCAGCTTAGGAACAGCCTACGAGCAGTACTTC
few	TRBJ1-2	TRBV7-2	TRBD1	CASSPGDRARVFYGYTF	TGTGCCAGCAGCCCGGGGGACAGGGCCCGTGTCTTCTATGGCTACACCTTC
few	TRBJ2-1	TRBV5-4	TRBD2	CASSLRLAGGVNEQFF	TGTGCCAGCAGCCTTCGACTAGCGGGAGGAGTCAATGAGCAGTTCTTC
few	TRBJ2-7	TRBV5-1	TRBD2	CASSLHIPGLAGASTSYEQYF	TGCGCCAGCAGCTTACACATACCGGGACTAGCGGGAGCATCTACCTCCTACGAGCAGTACTTC
NA	TRBJ2-3	TRBV19	NA	CASSFVPVADTQYF	TGTGCCAGTAGTTTTGTACCGGTCGCAGATACGCAGTATTTT
NA	TRBJ2-2	TRBV10-3	NA	CAISESGRENTGELFF	TGTGCCATCAGTGAGTCGGGCAGGGAAAACACCGGGGAGCTGTTTTTT
few	TRBJ1-1	TRBV4-3	NA	CASSQGLGGKNTEAFF	TGCGCCAGCAGCCAAGGGTTAGGGGGTAAGAACACTGAAGCTTTCTTT
few	TRBJ1-2	TRBV15	NA	CATSRAGLMNYGYTF	TGTGCCACCAGCAGGGCAGGACTGATGAACTATGGCTACACCTTC
NA	TRBJ2-5	TRBV7-2	NA	CASSPRLPQETQYF	TGTGCCAGCAGCCCCCGACTGCCTCAAGAGACCCAGTACTTC
NA	TRBJ2-3	TRBV7-3	TRBD2	CASSLNGGTDTQYF	TGTGCCAGCAGCTTAAACGGGGGGACAGATACGCAGTATTTT
few	TRBJ2-6	TRBV7-8	NA	CASSSFRSDTGSGANVLTF	TGTGCCAGCAGCTCGTTCCGATCCGATACTGGCTCTGGGGCCAACGTCCTGACTTTC
few	TRBJ1-2	TRBV7-2	NA	CASSYDTGGGGYTF	TGTGCCAGCAGCTACGACACGGGGGGAGGCGGCTACACCTTC
many	TRBJ1-1	TRBV5-1	NA	CASRMAGVGTEAFF	TGCGCCAGCAGAATGGCGGGAGTCGGCACTGAAGCTTTCTTT
NA	TRBJ1-2	TRBV5-6	NA	CASSPPGRTDYGYTF	TGTGCCAGCAGCCCCCCTGGCAGGACAGACTATGGCTACACCTTC
NA	TRBJ2-3	TRBV7-9	NA	CASSFGFGPPTDTQYF	TGTGCCAGCAGCTTCGGTTTTGGTCCCCCCACAGATACGCAGTATTTT
NA	TRBJ1-3	TRBV6-5	NA	CASSSPGNTIYF	TGTGCCAGCAGTAGTCCGGGGAACACCATATATTTT
few	TRBJ2-2	TRBV5-6	TRBD1	CASSLDRGPNTGELFF	TGTGCCAGCAGCTTGGACAGGGGACCAAACACCGGGGAGCTGTTTTTT
NA	TRBJ2-7	TRBV7-2	NA	CASSLPQGYEQYF	TGTGCCAGCAGCTTACCACAGGGTTACGAGCAGTACTTC
NA	TRBJ2-5	TRBV11-2	NA	CASSLSLYQETQYF	TGTGCCAGCAGCCTGTCCCTGTACCAAGAGACCCAGTACTTC
NA	TRBJ2-1	TRBV9	TRBD2	CASSVAAGGGHNEQFF	TGTGCCAGCAGCGTAGCGGCGGGAGGAGGTCACAATGAGCAGTTCTTC
few	TRBJ2-3	TRBV5-1	TRBD2	CASRERDPDTQYF	TGCGCCAGCAGAGAGCGGGATCCAGATACGCAGTATTTT
NA	TRBJ2-1	TRBV5-4	TRBD1	CASSSTGDNEQFF	TGTGCCAGCAGCTCGACAGGGGACAATGAGCAGTTCTTC
NA	TRBJ2-5	TRBV9	TRBD2	CASSVSLAQETQYF	TGTGCCAGCAGCGTATCACTAGCGCAAGAGACCCAGTACTTC
NA	TRBJ1-5	TRBV19	NA	CASSQAGGNQPQHF	TGTGCCAGTAGCCAGGCAGGGGGCAATCAGCCCCAGCATTTT
NA	TRBJ2-1	TRBV7-2	TRBD2	CASSFSGTSKFF	TGTGCCAGCAGCTTCTCCGGGACTAGTAAGTTCTTC
few	TRBJ2-3	TRBV6-4	NA	CASSDSGEADTQYF	TGTGCCAGCAGTGACTCGGGGGAGGCAGATACGCAGTATTTT
few	TRBJ1-2	TRBV28	TRBD1	CASSLGTGDGYGYTF	TGTGCCAGCAGTTTAGGGACAGGGGACGGGTATGGCTACACCTTC
few	TRBJ1-1	TRBV5-1	NA	CASSAGTGENTEAFF	TGCGCCAGCAGTGCCGGAACGGGTGAGAACACTGAAGCTTTCTTT
NA	TRBJ2-3	TRBV29-1	NA	CSVRPVGRDTQYF	TGCAGCGTTAGGCCGGTAGGGAGGGATACGCAGTATTTT
NA	TRBJ2-1	TRBV11-3	TRBD2	CASSSSSGGNNEQFF	TGTGCCAGCAGCTCCTCGAGCGGGGGGAACAATGAGCAGTTCTTC
NA	TRBJ2-7	TRBV30	NA	CASNRGGTYEQYF	TGTGCCTCAAACAGGGGGGGAACCTACGAGCAGTACTTC
NA	TRBJ1-6	TRBV6-1	NA	CASGGRMNSPLHF	TGTGCCAGCGGAGGGCGGATGAATTCACCCCTCCACTTT